The clone carrying this TCR beta chain was recorded once. The sample belongs to a study of human T cells and chemical hapten exposure. In the study overall: An approximately 2 cm by approximately 2 cm inner upper arm patch received 2% DPC for sensitization.

Authors' data handling: The number of TCRs in each sample had a median of approximately 90,000 and spanned roughly 23,224 to 750,000. TCRdb analysed the RACE reads with MiXCR anew, one entry per CDR3 protein. The V and J calls were not made by the authors but by TCRdb's processing. The table records approximately 97,000 distinct CDR3 sequences, around 25% of them present only once. Specified time point: patch test 3, about 24 weeks after DPC sensitization. Indicated treatment: therapeutic diphenylcyclopropenone sensitization with weekly scalp DPC. The ends were cut back, 1 base at V and 4 bases at J, with 12 bases in the middle. The CDR3 runs 15 residues. Germline V gene data show CDR1 as SGHDT and CDR2 as YYEEEE.

Sample: whole blood, taken in connection with sensitization to the hapten diphenylcyclopropenone (DPC). The chain carries TRBV5-6 and TRBJ1-5; D may be TRBD1 (6 bases). This receptor was taken from a man aged 35 to 55 with alopecia areata. Some clones in this sample may be carry-over from other donors' samples. In nucleotides, the CDR3 is TGTGCCAGCAGCTTGTGGGCAGGGGTTAATCAGCCCCAGCATTTT. Translation: CASSLWAGVNQPQHF.